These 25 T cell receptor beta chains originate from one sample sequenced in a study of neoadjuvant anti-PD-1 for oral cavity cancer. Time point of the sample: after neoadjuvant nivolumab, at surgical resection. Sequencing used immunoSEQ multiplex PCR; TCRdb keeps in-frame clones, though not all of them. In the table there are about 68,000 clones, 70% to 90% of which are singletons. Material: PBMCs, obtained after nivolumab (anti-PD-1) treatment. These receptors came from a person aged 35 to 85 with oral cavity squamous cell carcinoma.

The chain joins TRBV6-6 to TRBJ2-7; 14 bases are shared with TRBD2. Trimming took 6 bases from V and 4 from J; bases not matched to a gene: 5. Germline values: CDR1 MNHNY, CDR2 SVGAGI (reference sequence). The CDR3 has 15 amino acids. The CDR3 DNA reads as TGTGCCAGCAGCCTGGGACTAGCGGGAGTGTACGAGCAGTACTTC. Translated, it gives CASSLGLAGVYEQYF.

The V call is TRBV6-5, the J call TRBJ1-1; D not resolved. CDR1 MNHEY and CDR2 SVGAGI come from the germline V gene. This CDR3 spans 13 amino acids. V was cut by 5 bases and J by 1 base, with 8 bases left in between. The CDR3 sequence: CASSLTANTEAFF. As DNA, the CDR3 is TGTGCCAGCAGTCTAACAGCGAACACTGAAGCTTTCTTT.

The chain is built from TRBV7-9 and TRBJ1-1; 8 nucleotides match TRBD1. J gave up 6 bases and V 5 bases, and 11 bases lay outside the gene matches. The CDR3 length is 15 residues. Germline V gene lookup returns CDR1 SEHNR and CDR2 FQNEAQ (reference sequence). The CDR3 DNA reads TGTGCCAGCAGCCAGCGGACAGGGAGAATGGCTGAAGCTTTCTTT. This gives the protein CASSQRTGRMAEAFF.

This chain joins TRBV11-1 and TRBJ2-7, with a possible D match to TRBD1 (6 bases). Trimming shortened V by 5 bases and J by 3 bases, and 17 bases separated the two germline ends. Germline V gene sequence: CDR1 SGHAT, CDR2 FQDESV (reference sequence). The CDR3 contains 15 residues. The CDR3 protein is CASSPSRGSLYEQYF. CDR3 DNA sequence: TGTGCCAGCAGCCCGAGCAGGGGCTCCCTCTACGAGCAGTACTTC.

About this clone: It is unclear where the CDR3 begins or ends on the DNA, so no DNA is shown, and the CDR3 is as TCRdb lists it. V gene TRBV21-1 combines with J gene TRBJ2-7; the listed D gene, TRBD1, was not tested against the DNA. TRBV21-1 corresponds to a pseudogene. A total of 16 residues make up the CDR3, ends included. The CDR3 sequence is CASSKGVGQGAYEQYF.

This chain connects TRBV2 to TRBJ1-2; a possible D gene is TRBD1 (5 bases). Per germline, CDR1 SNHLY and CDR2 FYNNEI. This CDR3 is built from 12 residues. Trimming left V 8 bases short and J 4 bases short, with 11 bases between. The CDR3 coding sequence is TGTGCCAGCTCGACAGATACCTATGGCTACACCTTC. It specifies CASSTDTYGYTF.

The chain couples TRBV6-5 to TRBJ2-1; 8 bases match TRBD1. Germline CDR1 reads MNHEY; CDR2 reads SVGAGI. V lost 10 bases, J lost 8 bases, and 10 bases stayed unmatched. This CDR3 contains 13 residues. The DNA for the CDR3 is TGTGCCACCCGGACAGGGTCTAGGCATGAGCAGTTCTTC. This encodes CATRTGSRHEQFF.

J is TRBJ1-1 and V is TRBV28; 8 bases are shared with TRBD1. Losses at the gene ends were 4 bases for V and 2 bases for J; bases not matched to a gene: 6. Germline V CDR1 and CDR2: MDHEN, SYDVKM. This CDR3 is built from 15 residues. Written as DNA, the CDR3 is TGTGCCAGCAGTTCCTGGACAGGGCCAAACACTGAAGCTTTCTTT. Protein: CASSSWTGPNTEAFF.

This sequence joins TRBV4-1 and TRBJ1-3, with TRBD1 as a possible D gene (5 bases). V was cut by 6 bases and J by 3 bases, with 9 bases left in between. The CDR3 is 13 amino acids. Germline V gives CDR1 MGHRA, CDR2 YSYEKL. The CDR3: CASRQENGNTIYF. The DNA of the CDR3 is TGCGCCAGCAGACAGGAGAATGGAAACACCATATATTTT.

The DNA for the CDR3 is TGTGCCAGCAGCCTCGGGACTAAAGAGACCCAGTACTTC. It encodes CASSLGTKETQYF. This sequence joins TRBV14 and TRBJ2-5; TRBD2 matches 7 bases. This CDR3 has 13 residues. Germline CDR1 SGHDN, CDR2 FVKESK. V shed 4 bases and J 3 bases; nucleotides not matched to a gene: 2. Together with reference TRBV14 and TRBJ2-5, the CDR3 gives the full variable domain: EAGVTQFPSHSVIEKGQTVTLRCDPISGHDNLYWYRRVMGKEIKFLLHFVKESKQDESGMPNNRFLAERTGGTYSTLKVQPAELEDSGVYFCASSLGTKETQYFGPGTRLLVL.

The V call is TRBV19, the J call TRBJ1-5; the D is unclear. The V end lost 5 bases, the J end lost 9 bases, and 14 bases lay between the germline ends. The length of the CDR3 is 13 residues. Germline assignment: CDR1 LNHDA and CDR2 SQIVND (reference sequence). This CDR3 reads CASSVGSHRPQHF. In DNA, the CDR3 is TGTGCCAGTAGTGTAGGATCTCACCGGCCCCAGCATTTT.

The CDR3 DNA sequence: TGTGCCAGCAGGAACCATCGACAAGAGTATGAAGCTTTCTTT. Protein product: CASRNHRQEYEAFF. This rearrangement joins TRBV6-6 to TRBJ1-1, with D hard to call. The CDR3 extends over 14 amino acids. The germline V gene has CDR1 MNHNY and CDR2 SVGAGI (reference sequence). Trimming shortened V by 6 bases and J by 7 bases, and 18 bases separated the two germline ends.

The CDR3 nucleotides are TGTGCCAGCAGTCCTATAGCCACGCTGAACACCGGGGAGCTGTTTTTT. Its protein is CASSPIATLNTGELFF. The chain uses TRBV27 and TRBJ2-2; D is unresolved. CDR3 length: 16 amino acids. From germline, CDR1 is MNHEY and CDR2 SMNVEV (reference sequence). Trimming took off 5 bases at V and 1 base at J, with 14 bases between the two ends.

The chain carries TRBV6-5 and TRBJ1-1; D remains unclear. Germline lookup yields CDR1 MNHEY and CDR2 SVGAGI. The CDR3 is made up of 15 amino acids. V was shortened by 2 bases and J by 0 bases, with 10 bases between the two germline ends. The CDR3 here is CASSYGGNMNTEAFF. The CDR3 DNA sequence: TGTGCCAGCAGTTACGGTGGGAATATGAACACTGAAGCTTTCTTT.

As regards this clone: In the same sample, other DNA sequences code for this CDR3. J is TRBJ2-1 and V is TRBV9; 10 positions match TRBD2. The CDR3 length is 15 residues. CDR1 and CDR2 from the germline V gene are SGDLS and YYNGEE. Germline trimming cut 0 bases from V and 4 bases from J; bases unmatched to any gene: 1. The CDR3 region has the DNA TGTGCCAGCAGCGTAGAGGGACTAGCGTACAATGAGCAGTTCTTC. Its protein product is CASSVEGLAYNEQFF.

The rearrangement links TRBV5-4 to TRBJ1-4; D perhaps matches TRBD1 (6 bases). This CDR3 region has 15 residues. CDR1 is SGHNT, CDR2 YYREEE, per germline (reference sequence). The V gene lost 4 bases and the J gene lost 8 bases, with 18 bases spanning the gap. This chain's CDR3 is CASSPQGGIREKLFF. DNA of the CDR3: TGTGCCAGCAGCCCTCAAGGGGGTATTCGCGAAAAACTGTTTTTT.

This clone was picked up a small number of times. The CDR3, as DNA: TGTGCCAGCAGTTGGAGGGGGGGAGCGATAATGGGCTACACCTTC. Translating it yields CASSWRGGAIMGYTF. The V gene is TRBV2, the J gene TRBJ1-2, with D perhaps matching TRBD1 (6 bases). The ends were cut back, 5 bases at V and 8 bases at J, with 21 bases in the middle. The CDR3 has 15 amino acids. The germline gives CDR1 SNHLY, CDR2 FYNNEI. Filled out from reference TRBV2 and TRBJ1-2, the complete variable domain reads EPEVTQTPSHQVTQMGQEVILRCVPISNHLYFYWYRQILGQKVEFLVSFYNNEISEKSEIFDDQFSVERPDGSNFTLKIRSTKLEDSAMYFCASSWRGGAIMGYTFGSGTRLTVV.

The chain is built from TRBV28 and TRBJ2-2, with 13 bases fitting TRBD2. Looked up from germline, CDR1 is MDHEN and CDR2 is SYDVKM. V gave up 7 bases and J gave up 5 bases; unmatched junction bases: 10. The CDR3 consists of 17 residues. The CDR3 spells CASTPGLAGDWTGELFF. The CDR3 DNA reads TGTGCCAGCACACCCGGACTAGCGGGAGATTGGACCGGGGAGCTGTTTTTT.

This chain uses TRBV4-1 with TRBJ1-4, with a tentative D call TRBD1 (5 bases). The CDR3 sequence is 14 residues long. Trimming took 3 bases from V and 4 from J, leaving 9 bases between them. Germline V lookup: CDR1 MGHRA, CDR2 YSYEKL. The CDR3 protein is CASSHVDSNEKLFF. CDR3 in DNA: TGCGCCAGCAGCCATGTCGACAGTAATGAAAAACTGTTTTTT.

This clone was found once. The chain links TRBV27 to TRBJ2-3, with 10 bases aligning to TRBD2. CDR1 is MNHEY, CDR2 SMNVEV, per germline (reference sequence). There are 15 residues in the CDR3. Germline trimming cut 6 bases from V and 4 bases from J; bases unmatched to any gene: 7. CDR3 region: CASRSGRAFADTQYF. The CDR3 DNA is TGTGCCAGCAGAAGCGGGAGGGCCTTTGCAGATACGCAGTATTTT.

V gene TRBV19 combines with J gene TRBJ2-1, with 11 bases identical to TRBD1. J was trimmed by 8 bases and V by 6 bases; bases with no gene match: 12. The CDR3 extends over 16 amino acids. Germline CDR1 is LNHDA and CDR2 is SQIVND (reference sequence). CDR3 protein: CASSLLGQGARDEQFF. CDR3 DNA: TGTGCCAGTAGCCTCCTAGGACAGGGGGCTAGGGATGAGCAGTTCTTC.

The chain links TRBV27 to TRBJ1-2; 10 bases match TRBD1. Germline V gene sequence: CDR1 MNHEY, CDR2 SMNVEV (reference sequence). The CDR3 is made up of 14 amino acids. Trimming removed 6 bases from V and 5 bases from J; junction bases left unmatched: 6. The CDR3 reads CASRGQGSGYGYTF. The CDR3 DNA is TGTGCCAGCAGGGGACAGGGGTCTGGGTATGGCTACACCTTC.

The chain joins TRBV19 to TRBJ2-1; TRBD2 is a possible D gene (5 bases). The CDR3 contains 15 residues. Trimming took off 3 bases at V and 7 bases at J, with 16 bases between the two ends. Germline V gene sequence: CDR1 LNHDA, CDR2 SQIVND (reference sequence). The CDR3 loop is CASSIWRALENEQFF. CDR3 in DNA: TGTGCCAGTAGTATTTGGCGGGCCTTGGAGAATGAGCAGTTCTTC.

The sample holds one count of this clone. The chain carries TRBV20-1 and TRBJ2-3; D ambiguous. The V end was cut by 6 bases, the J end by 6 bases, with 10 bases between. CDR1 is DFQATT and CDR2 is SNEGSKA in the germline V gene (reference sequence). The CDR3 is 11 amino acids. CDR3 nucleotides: TGCAGTGCCGATTCGAGGGATACGCAGTATTTT. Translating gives CSADSRDTQYF.

The DNA of the CDR3 is TGTGCCAGCAGAGGCACGTTAGAGACCCAGTACTTC. It is translated as CASRGTLETQYF. V gene TRBV7-9 combines with J gene TRBJ2-5; no reliable D call. V was clipped by 6 bases and J by 4 bases, with 9 bases between them. From germline, CDR1 is SEHNR and CDR2 FQNEAQ (reference sequence). CDR3 length equals 12 residues.